These 12 T cell receptor beta chains were sequenced from one sample in a study of PD-1 blockade in classical Hodgkin lymphoma. Each and every patient relapsed after autologous stem cell transplantation, and patients got differing brentuximab vedotin exposure. Assay: immunoSEQ multiplex PCR; the TCRdb copy retains only in-frame clones and omits some. This sample carries about 18,000 clones, 75% to 90% of them seen once, and the ten largest clones take 24%. Specimen: peripheral blood mononuclear cells (PBMCs), collected at baseline. These receptors were taken from a human donor with classical Hodgkin lymphoma.

This chain connects TRBV30 to TRBJ2-1, with TRBD2 identical over 8 bases. CDR1 is GTSNPN, CDR2 SVGIG, per germline (reference sequence). There are 13 residues in the CDR3. The CDR3 loop is CVLDPSGGEEQFF. Here the CDR3 DNA reads TGTGTCTTGGACCCCAGCGGGGGTGAGGAGCAGTTCTTC.

J is TRBJ2-7 and V is TRBV5-1; D not resolved. The CDR3 consists of 14 residues. Trimming removed 0 bases from V and 2 bases from J, with 9 bases in between. Germline CDR1 reads SGHRS; CDR2 reads YFSETQ. CDR3: CASSLGLDPYEQYF. The CDR3 DNA sequence: TGCGCCAGCAGCTTGGGTCTGGACCCCTACGAGCAGTACTTC.

The gene calls are TRBV11-3 and TRBJ2-2; D tentatively fits TRBD1 or TRBD2 (6 bases each). From germline, CDR1 is SGHNT and CDR2 YENEEA. The CDR3 is made up of 17 amino acids. The ends were cut back, 1 base at V and 2 bases at J, with 14 bases in the middle. The CDR3 DNA sequence: TGTGCCAGCAGCTTAGTAGTAGGGGGGCCTAACACCGGGGAGCTGTTTTTT. Protein: CASSLVVGGPNTGELFF.

This clone was seen more than once but under ten times. The gene calls are TRBV7-9 and TRBJ2-1; D remains unclear. Trimming stripped 5 bases from V and 4 bases from J, with 12 bases between. This CDR3 is 14 amino acids long. Germline V gene sequence: CDR1 SEHNR, CDR2 FQNEAQ (reference sequence). CDR3 amino acids: CASSPQPRYNEQFF. DNA of the CDR3: TGTGCCAGCAGCCCCCAGCCCCGATACAATGAGCAGTTCTTC.

This rearrangement joins TRBV6-5 to TRBJ1-1; D call uncertain. CDR1 is MNHEY, CDR2 SVGAGI, per germline. V shed 0 bases and J shed 1 base, with 9 bases lying between them. CDR3 size: 15 residues. CDR3 sequence: CASSYSGNPNTEAFF. The DNA for the CDR3 is TGTGCCAGCAGTTACTCGGGGAACCCGAACACTGAAGCTTTCTTT.

The V call is TRBV5-1, the J call TRBJ1-2; 11 bases line up with TRBD1. This CDR3 is built from 16 residues. CDR1 and CDR2 from the germline V gene are SGHRS and YFSETQ. The trim removed 2 bases at V and 2 bases at J, leaving 5 bases unmatched. The CDR3 nucleotides read TGCGCCAGCAGCTTAAGGACAGGGGGCGCAAACTATGGCTACACCTTC. The encoded protein is CASSLRTGGANYGYTF.

A few counts support this clone. Here the CDR3 reads CASSYSSQGADNEQFF. The CDR3 region has the DNA TGTGCCAGCAGTTACTCATCGCAGGGGGCCGACAATGAGCAGTTCTTC. The chain is built from TRBV6-5 and TRBJ2-1; 8 bases map to TRBD1. The germline CDR1 and CDR2 sequences are MNHEY and SVGAGI. This CDR3 comprises 16 residues. V shed 0 bases and J 5 bases; nucleotides not matched to a gene: 6.

This sequence joins TRBV28 and TRBJ2-3; a weak D match, TRBD1 (6 bases). The CDR3 loop spans 15 amino acids. The germline gives CDR1 MDHEN, CDR2 SYDVKM. Trimming pared 3 bases from V and 3 bases from J, leaving 13 bases between. For the CDR3, the DNA is TGTGCCAGCAGTTTGTTGACAGGATTAACAGATACGCAGTATTTT. Encoded protein: CASSLLTGLTDTQYF.

The chain joins TRBV4-2 to TRBJ2-1, with D perhaps TRBD1 or TRBD2 (5 bases each). Trimming cost V 3 bases and J 5 bases, with 11 bases left between them. CDR3 length: 14 amino acids. Germline CDR1 LGHNA, CDR2 YNFKEQ. The CDR3 spells CASSHEGKDNEQFF. DNA for the CDR3: TGTGCCAGCAGCCACGAGGGGAAGGACAATGAGCAGTTCTTC.

The V call is TRBV7-8, the J call TRBJ1-1, with D uncertain. CDR1 is SGHVS and CDR2 is FQNEAQ in the germline V gene. Trimming shortened V by 1 base and J by 1 base, and 4 bases separated the two germline ends. This CDR3 is built from 13 residues. The CDR3 sequence: CASSLGANTEAFF. The CDR3 coding sequence is TGTGCCAGCAGCTTAGGGGCGAACACTGAAGCTTTCTTT.

V and J are TRBV9 and TRBJ2-2, with 10 bases matching TRBD2. V trimming: 3 bases; J trimming: 5 bases; junction bases outside the gene matches: 7. CDR3 length: 16 amino acids. Looked up from germline, CDR1 is SGDLS and CDR2 is YYNGEE. The CDR3 DNA reads TGTGCCAGCAGCGCGTCTAGCGGGAGAGGTACCGGGGAGCTGTTTTTT. Amino acid sequence: CASSASSGRGTGELFF.

In its sample, this clone was seen a few times. The gene calls are TRBV6-5 and TRBJ1-5; TRBD1 might be the D (5 bases). Per germline, CDR1 MNHEY and CDR2 SVGAGI. Trimming took off 7 bases at V and 5 bases at J, with 12 bases between the two ends. CDR3 length equals 13 residues. DNA of the CDR3: TGTGCCAGCAAAAGAGGGGTCGATCAGCCCCAGCATTTT. Residues: CASKRGVDQPQHF.